This T cell receptor beta chain was profiled in a study of regulatory T cells in long-lasting Graves disease. Study conclusions and caveats: With persistent disease, TRBV28, TRBJ1-2 and TRBJ2-5 were the favored segments.

In its sample, this clonotype was seen a few times. The antigen remains unidentified. Sample time point: newly diagnosed GD, antithyroid drugs for less than 3 months. The authors made the TCR library using RNA they extracted from PBMCs. Staff took around 9.7 milliliters of peripheral blood and put it into EDTA tubes. TCR beta libraries were built with iRepertoire HTBI primers and Arm-PCR of CDR3 regions. TCRdb redid the calling of the multiplex PCR reads with MiXCR, one entry per CDR3 protein. Altogether around 450,000 distinct CDR3 sequences are present, approximately 15% being singletons, with the ten largest covering roughly 8%. Germline V lookup: CDR1 MDHEN, CDR2 SYDVKM. V shed 6 bases and J shed 4 bases, with 22 bases lying between them. The CDR3 extends over 16 amino acids. This same sample was also taken into another study, of T cells in Graves' hyperthyroidism and ophthalmopathy. From that paper: Patients aged 18 to 65 had newly diagnosed hyperthyroidism of under 2 months' duration. The study excluded patients with uncontrolled infection, other autoimmune disease, pregnancy or lactation.

The material sequenced was peripheral blood mononuclear cells (PBMCs), taken at new diagnosis, from a patient treated with antithyroid drugs. The clonotype was recovered from a woman aged 40 to 50 with Graves disease. The V call is TRBV28, the J call TRBJ2-7; a weak D match, TRBD2 (5 bases). CDR3 coding DNA: TGTGCCAGCAGGGGAGCGGCCCGGGTCAGAGTATACGAGCAGTACTTC. It yields the protein CASRGAARVRVYEQYF.